This T cell receptor (beta chain) derives from a study of breast tumors, draining lymph nodes, adjacent tissues. Germline V gene data show CDR1 as DFQATT and CDR2 as SNEGSKA (reference sequence). This CDR3 is 12 amino acids long. A single record per CDR3 protein comes from TCRdb applying MiXCR to the multiplex PCR reads. Of under 250,000 distinct CDR3 sequences listed, about 30% are singletons. The lymph nodes were axillary draining lymph nodes from breast cancer patients. To note about this clonotype: A much larger clone lies a single base off, so this may be a read error.

Sequenced input: axillary lymph node tissue. The clonotype comes from a female donor with breast cancer. Some clones in this sample may be carry-over from other donors' samples. The J gene is TRBJ2-5, the V gene TRBV20-1, with D unresolved. The CDR3 coding sequence is TGCAGTGCTCCCCGGAACCAAGAGACCCCGTACTTC. As protein: CSAPRNQETPYF.